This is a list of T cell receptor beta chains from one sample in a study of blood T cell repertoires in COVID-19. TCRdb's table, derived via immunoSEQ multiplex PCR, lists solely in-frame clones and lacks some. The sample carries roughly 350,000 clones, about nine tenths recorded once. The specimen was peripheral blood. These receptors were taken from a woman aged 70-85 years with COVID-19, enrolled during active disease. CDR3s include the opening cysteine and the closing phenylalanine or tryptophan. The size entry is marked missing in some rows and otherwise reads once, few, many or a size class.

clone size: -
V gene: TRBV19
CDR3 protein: CASSTFTDTQYF

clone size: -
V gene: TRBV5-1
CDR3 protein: CASSKGQGLPMNTEAFF

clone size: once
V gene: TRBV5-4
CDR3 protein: CASSLGGGPLTGELFF

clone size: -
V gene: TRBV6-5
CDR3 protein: CASRDRRNTEAFF

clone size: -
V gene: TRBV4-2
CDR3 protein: CASSQGASGGETQYF

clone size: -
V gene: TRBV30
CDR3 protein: CAWSPPGQGDQPQHF

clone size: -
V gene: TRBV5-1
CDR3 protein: CASSLVSGGSYGYTF

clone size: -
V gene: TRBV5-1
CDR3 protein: CASSLGEDYTF

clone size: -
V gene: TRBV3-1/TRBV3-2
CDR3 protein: CASSQIEAYSEQYF

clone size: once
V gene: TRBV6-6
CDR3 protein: CASSYPYLSGELFF

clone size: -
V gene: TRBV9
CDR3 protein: CASSELAGSSYEQYF

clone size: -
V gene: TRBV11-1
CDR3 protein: CASSSTGVQTQYF

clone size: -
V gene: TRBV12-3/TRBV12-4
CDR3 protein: CATRVTEAFF

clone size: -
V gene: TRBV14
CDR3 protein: CASSLGLGSYNEQFF

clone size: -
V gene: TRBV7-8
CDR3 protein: CASSPGDRGDYGYTF

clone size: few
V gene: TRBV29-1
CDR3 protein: CSAVTSASPNYGYTF

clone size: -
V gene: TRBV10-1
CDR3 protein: CATSQATNTEAFF

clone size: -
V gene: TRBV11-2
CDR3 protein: CASSLGRGYNEKLFF

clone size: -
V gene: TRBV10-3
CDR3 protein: CAISASIYEQYF

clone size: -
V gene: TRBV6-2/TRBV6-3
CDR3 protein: CASSYRTDSTNEKLFF

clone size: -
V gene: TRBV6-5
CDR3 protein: CASSYGAGLNEKLFF

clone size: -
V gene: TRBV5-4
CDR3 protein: CASSPQGVLSLHF

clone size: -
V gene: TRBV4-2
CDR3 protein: CASSQDIVGGLRVYEQYF

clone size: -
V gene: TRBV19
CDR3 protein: CASTPKAWRTGELFF

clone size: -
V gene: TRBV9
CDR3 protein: CASSAAGGAADTQYF

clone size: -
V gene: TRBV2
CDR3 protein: CASKPLGGGNEKLFF

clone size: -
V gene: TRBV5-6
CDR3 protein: CASSLGAGEYGYTF

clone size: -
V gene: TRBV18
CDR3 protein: CASSPDRGLNTEAFF